Listed below are T cell receptor beta chains from one sample, sequenced in a study of T cell changes during pregnancy in multiple sclerosis. Clones were sequenced by immunoSEQ multiplex PCR, and TCRdb holds only the in-frame ones, with some missing. The table includes about 36,000 clones, about 91% detected once. The sample in question was CD4+ T cells from peripheral blood mononuclear cells, obtained after pregnancy. These receptors all come from a female donor with multiple sclerosis, enrolled in a pregnancy study. Both conserved end residues are part of each CDR3. Fields, in order: clone size, J gene, V gene, D gene, CDR3 DNA, CDR3 protein. D genes are given only for firm matches. A row's size may be missing; if present it is once, few, many or a size class.

clone_size: .
j_call: TRBJ1-6
v_call: TRBV6-6
d_call: TRBD1
cdr3_nt: TGTGCCAGCATAGACAGGGTAAATTCACCCCTCCACTTT
cdr3_aa: CASIDRVNSPLHF

clone_size: .
j_call: TRBJ2-3
v_call: TRBV11-1
d_call: .
cdr3_nt: TGTGCCAGCAGCCCCGACAGGGATACGCAGTATTTT
cdr3_aa: CASSPDRDTQYF

clone_size: .
j_call: TRBJ2-2
v_call: TRBV7-3
d_call: .
cdr3_nt: TGTGCCAGCAGCTTACGGACAGCCAACACCGGGGAGCTGTTTTTT
cdr3_aa: CASSLRTANTGELFF

clone_size: .
j_call: TRBJ1-4
v_call: TRBV4-2
d_call: .
cdr3_nt: TGTGCCAGCAGCCAAGATCCCCGTAATGAAAAACTGTTTTTT
cdr3_aa: CASSQDPRNEKLFF

clone_size: .
j_call: TRBJ2-3
v_call: TRBV19
d_call: TRBD2
cdr3_nt: TGTGCCAGTAGTACGGGACTAGCGGGGGCGGTAGGGGATACGCAGTATTTT
cdr3_aa: CASSTGLAGAVGDTQYF

clone_size: .
j_call: TRBJ2-7
v_call: TRBV7-3
d_call: .
cdr3_nt: TGTGCCAGCAGCTTATTTTCCGGGACTCCTGCCTACGAGCAGTACTTC
cdr3_aa: CASSLFSGTPAYEQYF

clone_size: .
j_call: TRBJ2-7
v_call: TRBV29-1
d_call: TRBD2
cdr3_nt: TGCAGCGTTGAAGAACGAACTAGCGGAACCTACGAGCAGTACTTC
cdr3_aa: CSVEERTSGTYEQYF

clone_size: .
j_call: TRBJ1-1
v_call: TRBV11-2
d_call: .
cdr3_nt: TGTGCCAGCCACCCAGGCGGTCGAGGGGGCACTGAAGCTTTCTTT
cdr3_aa: CASHPGGRGGTEAFF

clone_size: once
j_call: TRBJ2-1
v_call: TRBV10-2
d_call: TRBD2
cdr3_nt: TGCGCCAGCACGGTTGCGGGAGGAAACTACAATGAGCAGTTCTTC
cdr3_aa: CASTVAGGNYNEQFF

clone_size: .
j_call: TRBJ2-3
v_call: TRBV19
d_call: TRBD1
cdr3_nt: TGTGCCAGTAGTATCATGGGACAGAGCACAGATACGCAGTATTTT
cdr3_aa: CASSIMGQSTDTQYF

clone_size: .
j_call: TRBJ2-3
v_call: TRBV19
d_call: .
cdr3_nt: TGTGCCAGTAGGCCGGGACTCTATCTAGGGACAGATACGCAGTATTTT
cdr3_aa: CASRPGLYLGTDTQYF

clone_size: .
j_call: TRBJ1-2
v_call: TRBV28
d_call: .
cdr3_nt: TGTGCCAGCAAAGGCAGGATAGGTGGCTACACCTTC
cdr3_aa: CASKGRIGGYTF

clone_size: .
j_call: TRBJ2-5
v_call: TRBV7-3
d_call: .
cdr3_nt: TGTGCCAGCAGCCCCCGGGGGGCTGGGGAGACCCAGTACTTC
cdr3_aa: CASSPRGAGETQYF

clone_size: .
j_call: TRBJ2-7
v_call: TRBV30
d_call: .
cdr3_nt: TGTGCCCTTCGTAGAACAGGGAGCTCCTACGAGCAGTACTTC
cdr3_aa: CALRRTGSSYEQYF

clone_size: once
j_call: TRBJ1-6
v_call: TRBV5-5
d_call: .
cdr3_nt: TGTGCCAGCAGCTTGGTAGGGGCAGCCTATAATTCACCCCTCCACTTT
cdr3_aa: CASSLVGAAYNSPLHF

clone_size: .
j_call: TRBJ1-6
v_call: TRBV2
d_call: .
cdr3_nt: TGTGCCAGCAGAGACAAGACATACCCCCGGCTTTATAATTCACCCCTCCACTTT
cdr3_aa: CASRDKTYPRLYNSPLHF

clone_size: .
j_call: TRBJ1-3
v_call: TRBV7-2
d_call: TRBD1
cdr3_nt: TGTGCCAGCAGCTTAGGGACAGGGGGGATAAGTGCTGGAAACACCATATATTTT
cdr3_aa: CASSLGTGGISAGNTIYF

clone_size: few
j_call: TRBJ1-5
v_call: TRBV18
d_call: .
cdr3_nt: TGTGCCAGCTCCCTTGAGCGACAGCCCCAGCATTTT
cdr3_aa: CASSLERQPQHF

clone_size: once
j_call: TRBJ1-2
v_call: TRBV7-8
d_call: .
cdr3_nt: TGTGCCAGCAGCCCCCGGCTCGGGGGTAGCGGCTATGGCTACACCTTC
cdr3_aa: CASSPRLGGSGYGYTF

clone_size: .
j_call: TRBJ2-2
v_call: TRBV6-5
d_call: .
cdr3_nt: TGTGCCAGCAGTTACATACTACGGGGGACCGGGGAGCTGTTTTTT
cdr3_aa: CASSYILRGTGELFF

clone_size: .
j_call: TRBJ2-1
v_call: TRBV6-5
d_call: .
cdr3_nt: TGTGCCAGCAGTTACTTGAGGGCGAATGAGCAGTTCTTC
cdr3_aa: CASSYLRANEQFF

clone_size: .
j_call: TRBJ2-5
v_call: TRBV7-3
d_call: .
cdr3_nt: TGTGCCAGCAGCTTAGCGGGCGGCCGGGCGACCCAGTACTTC
cdr3_aa: CASSLAGGRATQYF

clone_size: once
j_call: TRBJ2-1
v_call: TRBV6-6
d_call: .
cdr3_nt: TGTGCCAGCAGTTACTCGACCCTCCCGGAGAAGTTCTTC
cdr3_aa: CASSYSTLPEKFF

clone_size: .
j_call: TRBJ2-1
v_call: TRBV28
d_call: TRBD2
cdr3_nt: TGTGCCAGCAGTTTAAGACTAGCGGGAGTCCGTGAGCAGTTCTTC
cdr3_aa: CASSLRLAGVREQFF

clone_size: .
j_call: TRBJ1-4
v_call: TRBV28
d_call: TRBD1
cdr3_nt: TGTGCCAGCACCTGGACAGGGATAACTGAAAAACTGTTTTTT
cdr3_aa: CASTWTGITEKLFF

clone_size: .
j_call: TRBJ2-1
v_call: TRBV11-2
d_call: .
cdr3_nt: TGTGCCAGCAGCCGAATTAGGGGGAGGGGCGACAATGAGCAGTTCTTC
cdr3_aa: CASSRIRGRGDNEQFF

clone_size: .
j_call: TRBJ2-7
v_call: TRBV14
d_call: .
cdr3_nt: TGTGCCAGCAGCCAAAGGGTAGGGGATTGGTCCTACGAGCAGTACTTC
cdr3_aa: CASSQRVGDWSYEQYF

clone_size: once
j_call: TRBJ1-2
v_call: TRBV11-1
d_call: .
cdr3_nt: TGTGCCAGCAGCCCCCAGGACAGACGGGCTGGCTACACCTTC
cdr3_aa: CASSPQDRRAGYTF

clone_size: .
j_call: TRBJ2-1
v_call: TRBV4-2
d_call: TRBD2
cdr3_nt: TGTGCCAGCAGCCAGCGACTAGCGGGGGCAGGCAATGAGCAGTTCTTC
cdr3_aa: CASSQRLAGAGNEQFF

clone_size: .
j_call: TRBJ2-3
v_call: TRBV29-1
d_call: .
cdr3_nt: TGCAGCGCGTCTAGCACAGATACGCAGTATTTT
cdr3_aa: CSASSTDTQYF

clone_size: .
j_call: TRBJ2-2
v_call: TRBV19
d_call: .
cdr3_nt: TGTGCCAGTAGTCACCTCCACTACACCGGGGAGCTGTTTTTT
cdr3_aa: CASSHLHYTGELFF

clone_size: .
j_call: TRBJ2-5
v_call: TRBV5-5
d_call: TRBD2
cdr3_nt: TGTGCCAGCAGCCCGAGGGCAGGACGGGGGGACTTC
cdr3_aa: CASSPRAGRGDF

clone_size: .
j_call: TRBJ1-1
v_call: TRBV6-5
d_call: TRBD1
cdr3_nt: TGTGCCAGCAGCCAACAGGGGGCGCGGACTGAAGCTTTCTTT
cdr3_aa: CASSQQGARTEAFF

clone_size: .
j_call: TRBJ2-1
v_call: TRBV30
d_call: TRBD2
cdr3_nt: TGTGCCTGGAGTCTGACTAGCGGGGGTGAGCAGTTCTTC
cdr3_aa: CAWSLTSGGEQFF

clone_size: .
j_call: TRBJ1-4
v_call: TRBV6-5
d_call: TRBD1
cdr3_nt: TGTGCCAGCAGCGTCAGGGGGATACCTAATGAAAAACTGTTTTTT
cdr3_aa: CASSVRGIPNEKLFF

clone_size: .
j_call: TRBJ2-7
v_call: TRBV7-8
d_call: TRBD2
cdr3_nt: TGTGCCTCAGAGTCCTACGGGGGGACCTACGAGCAGTACTTC
cdr3_aa: CASESYGGTYEQYF

clone_size: .
j_call: TRBJ1-1
v_call: TRBV6-1
d_call: .
cdr3_nt: TGTGCCAGCAGTTCCCAGGCGAACACTGAAGCTTTCTTT
cdr3_aa: CASSSQANTEAFF

clone_size: .
j_call: TRBJ1-1
v_call: TRBV14
d_call: .
cdr3_nt: TGTGCCAGCAGCCAAGTTCCGCGGGCTGAAGCTTTCTTT
cdr3_aa: CASSQVPRAEAFF

clone_size: few
j_call: TRBJ1-1
v_call: TRBV30
d_call: .
cdr3_nt: TGTGCCTGGACAACAGGGAGCACTGAAGCTTTCTTT
cdr3_aa: CAWTTGSTEAFF